The 10 T cell receptor beta chains given below trace back to one sample, sequenced in a study of blood T cell repertoires in COVID-19 (dated by TCRdb to 2018 to 2020). The library was made by the immunoSEQ multiplex PCR assay. TCRdb took this table from immuneACCESS and kept in-frame rearrangements with V and J called. Such tables lack part of the clones; where checked against another copy, unresolved V genes explain under half of the gap, and the rest is unexplained. Present in this sample are hundreds of thousands of clones, approximately 90% of which were seen just once. The leading ten clones occupy 9.5% to 15% of the sample. Specimen: peripheral blood. These receptors were obtained from a woman in her late teens or twenties who had recovered from COVID-19.

This clone was found once. The chain recombines TRBV3-1 (or the pseudogene TRBV3-2) with TRBJ1-5, with D possibly matching TRBD1 (6 bases). V lost 3 bases to trimming and J lost 6 bases, with 6 bases between them. The CDR3 is 12 residues long. The V gene's germline CDR1 is LGHDT and CDR2 YNNKEL (reference sequence). The CDR3 here is CASSHRGQPQHF. The CDR3 DNA is TGTGCCAGCAGCCACAGGGGTCAGCCCCAGCATTTT.

V gene TRBV18 combines with J gene TRBJ2-5; D is perhaps TRBD2 (6 bases). The V gene lost 3 bases and the J gene lost 1 base, with 9 bases spanning the gap. The germline gives CDR1 KGHSH, CDR2 LQKENI. The CDR3 contains 14 residues. For the CDR3, the DNA is TGTGCCAGCTCACCCCCGACTAGCCAAGAGACCCAGTACTTC. Encoded protein: CASSPPTSQETQYF. The variable domain in full, completed from reference TRBV18 and TRBJ2-5, reads NAGVMQNPRHLVRRRGQEARLRCSPMKGHSHVYWYRQLPEEGLKFMVYLQKENIIDESGMPKERFSAEFPKEGPSILRIQQVVRGDSAAYFCASSPPTSQETQYFGPGTRLLVL.

The rearrangement joins TRBV7-9 to TRBJ1-4; D is ambiguous. The DNA end lines up better with TRBJ2-2; the J call may be wrong. The CDR3 is made up of 11 amino acids. The germline V gene has CDR1 SEHNR and CDR2 FQNEAQ (reference sequence). The CDR3 here is CASSPGRELFF. CDR3 nucleotides: TGTGCCAGCAGCCCCGGCCGGGAGCTGTTTTTT.

The rearrangement uses TRBV19 and TRBJ1-1; 7 positions agree with TRBD1. Germline values: CDR1 LNHDA, CDR2 SQIVND (reference sequence). After removal of 4 bases from V and 1 base from J, the junction contained 3 bases not matched to a gene. The CDR3 loop spans 14 amino acids. The CDR3 region has the DNA TGTGCCAGTAGTACACGACAGGGGAACACTGAAGCTTTCTTT. It codes for CASSTRQGNTEAFF.

In DNA, the CDR3 is TGTGCCACCAGTGGGGGAGGGAGGACTCGGCAGCCCCAGCATTTT. Translation gives CATSGGGRTRQPQHF. V gene TRBV24-1 combines with J gene TRBJ1-5, with D hard to call. With 5 bases removed from V and 7 bases from J, the gap between germline ends came to 17 bases. The CDR3 extends over 15 amino acids. In germline, CDR1 is KGHDR, CDR2 SFDVKD.

CDR3 sequence (DNA): TGCGCCAGCAGCTCCGGGACAGGAGTAGAGACCCAGTACTTC. As protein: CASSSGTGVETQYF. This chain joins TRBV5-1 and TRBJ2-5, with TRBD1 identical over 8 bases. The CDR3 covers 14 residues. V gave up 3 bases and J gave up 4 bases; unmatched junction bases: 5. Germline assignment: CDR1 SGHRS and CDR2 YFSETQ.

This sequence joins TRBV27 and TRBJ1-2; TRBD1 agrees at 9 bases. J was trimmed by 3 bases and V by 6 bases; bases with no gene match: 8. The V gene's germline CDR1 is MNHEY and CDR2 SMNVEV (reference sequence). The CDR3 totals 15 residues. CDR3 sequence reads: CASSRQGEVYYGYTF. Here the CDR3 DNA reads TGTGCCAGCAGCAGACAGGGGGAGGTTTACTATGGCTACACCTTC.

In DNA, the CDR3 is TGCAGTGCTAGTAGGACTCTACAAGAGACCCAGTACTTC. This sequence encodes CSASRTLQETQYF. The V and J genes are TRBV20-1 and TRBJ2-5; D may be TRBD2 (5 bases). CDR1 and CDR2 from the germline V gene are DFQATT and SNEGSKA (reference sequence). The CDR3 runs to 13 residues. Trimming pared 3 bases from V and 2 bases from J, leaving 10 bases between.

This clone was picked up a small number of times. The J gene is TRBJ1-1, the V gene TRBV13; 10 bases match TRBD1. The ends lost 5 bases at V and 6 bases at J; junction bases unmatched: 9. The CDR3 is 15 residues long. Germline lookup yields CDR1 PRHDT and CDR2 FYEKMQ (reference sequence). DNA for the CDR3: TGTGCCAGCAGCGCCCACGGGGACAGGGGAGCTGAAGCTTTCTTT. Its protein is CASSAHGDRGAEAFF. The complete variable domain, with remaining parts taken from reference TRBV13 and TRBJ1-1, reads AAGVIQSPRHLIKEKRETATLKCYPIPRHDTVYWYQQGPGQDPQFLISFYEKMQSDKGSIPDRFSAQQFSDYHSELNMSSLELGDSALYFCASSAHGDRGAEAFFGQGTRLTVV.

The CDR3 reads CSVGSGTGNTEAFF. In DNA, the CDR3 is TGCAGCGTTGGCTCCGGGACAGGTAACACTGAAGCTTTCTTT. The chain carries TRBV29-1 and TRBJ1-1, with 8 bases fitting TRBD1. The germline V gene has CDR1 SQVTM and CDR2 ANQGSEA. The V and J ends lost 4 bases and 2 bases, in that order; junction bases with no gene match: 6. This CDR3 has 14 amino acids.